The 10 T cell receptor beta chains below were found in one sample sequenced in a study of shared clonotypes between healthy human individuals. Only in-frame clones appear in the TCRdb table, and some are missing; sequencing was by immunoSEQ multiplex PCR. The table shows roughly 1,500,000 clones, with 98% to 99% occurring only once. The sample comprised naive CD4+ T cells sorted from blood. Subset noted: CD45RA+ positively selected. The receptors originated from a man aged 30-40 years in good health.

This clone occurred a few times. The sample has other DNA sequences that encode this CDR3 too. The chain joins TRBV29-1 to TRBJ2-7, with D perhaps matching TRBD2 (5 bases). The CDR3 covers 12 residues. Germline CDR1 is SQVTM and CDR2 is ANQGSEA. V gave up 4 bases and J gave up 3 bases, with 10 bases separating them. Here the CDR3 DNA reads TGCAGCGTTGGGTCCGGGATCTACGAGCAGTACTTC. It yields the protein CSVGSGIYEQYF.

This chain joins TRBV27 and TRBJ2-3; 7 bases match TRBD1. With V trimmed by 4 bases and J by 4 bases, 8 bases remained unmatched. This CDR3 comprises 15 residues. The germline V gene encodes CDR1 MNHEY and CDR2 SMNVEV (reference sequence). The CDR3 nucleotides are TGTGCCAGCAGTTGGTCAGGGGGATATTCAGATACGCAGTATTTT. Translating it yields CASSWSGGYSDTQYF.

The rearrangement links TRBV27 to TRBJ1-5; the D is unclear. V was clipped by 2 bases and J by 0 bases, with 5 bases between them. The CDR3 spans 14 residues. Germline loops: CDR1 MNHEY, CDR2 SMNVEV (reference sequence). CDR3 loop: CASSLTRSNQPQHF. CDR3 in DNA: TGTGCCAGCAGTTTAACCCGTAGCAATCAGCCCCAGCATTTT.

For the CDR3, the DNA is TGTGCCAGCAAGGAGCCCAACACCGGGGAGCTGTTTTTT. Translation gives CASKEPNTGELFF. This chain joins TRBV28 and TRBJ2-2; D unclear. The CDR3 consists of 13 residues. Germline loops: CDR1 MDHEN, CDR2 SYDVKM. V lost 7 bases, J lost 2 bases, and 8 bases lay in between.

The J gene is TRBJ1-1, the V gene TRBV18, with no clear D. Per the germline V gene, CDR1 is KGHSH and CDR2 is LQKENI. CDR3 length: 14 amino acids. V dropped 2 bases and J dropped 1 base, with 8 bases sitting between them. DNA of the CDR3: TGTGCCAGCTCACCAACCCGAGAGAACACTGAAGCTTTCTTT. Its translation: CASSPTRENTEAFF.

The CDR3 spells CASSQEGSNQPQHF. The CDR3 nucleotides read TGCGCCAGCAGCCAGGAGGGAAGCAATCAGCCCCAGCATTTT. The rearrangement joins TRBV4-1 to TRBJ1-5; D uncertain. CDR3 length: 14 amino acids. The germline CDR1 and CDR2 sequences are MGHRA and YSYEKL. The germline V and J ends were trimmed by 3 bases and 1 base, with 7 bases remaining between them.

V and J are TRBV5-6 and TRBJ2-7; D could derive from TRBD1 or TRBD2 (5 bases each). The CDR3 runs to 15 residues. V was shortened by 4 bases and J by 0 bases, with 14 bases between the two germline ends. Germline V gene sequence: CDR1 SGHDT, CDR2 YYEEEE. The CDR3 here is CASSPVGVYSYEQYF. Written as DNA, the CDR3 is TGTGCCAGCAGCCCGGTGGGGGTCTACTCCTACGAGCAGTACTTC.

The genes are TRBV7-6 and TRBJ2-7; D is unclear. CDR1 is SGHVS, CDR2 FNYEAQ, per germline. The CDR3 is 13 amino acids. V was trimmed by 6 bases and J by 3 bases, leaving 12 bases between them. The CDR3 protein is CASSSQPSYEQYF. In DNA, the CDR3 is TGTGCCAGCAGTTCCCAGCCGAGCTACGAGCAGTACTTC.

The chain combines TRBV7-2 with TRBJ2-7; D is possibly TRBD1 or TRBD2 (5 bases each). The germline V and J ends were trimmed by 6 bases and 2 bases, with 20 bases remaining between them. Germline V gene lookup returns CDR1 SGHTA and CDR2 FQGNSA. There are 16 residues in the CDR3. In DNA, the CDR3 is TGTGCCAGCAGAGACCGAAGGGACCTTAGAACCTACGAGCAGTACTTC. Translating it yields CASRDRRDLRTYEQYF.

Worth noting for this clone: The same CDR3 is also encoded by other DNA sequences in this sample. The chain employs TRBV19 and TRBJ2-3; D gene unclear. Germline V lookup: CDR1 LNHDA, CDR2 SQIVND (reference sequence). The CDR3 spans 11 residues. The V and J ends lost 2 bases and 9 bases respectively, with 6 bases between them. The CDR3 bases are TGTGCCAGTAGTATACTGGGGACGCAGTATTTT. The encoded protein is CASSILGTQYF.